The next 9 T cell receptor beta chains were all read from a single sample in a study of T cell responses to AZD1222 COVID-19 vaccine. Sequencing used immunoSEQ multiplex PCR; TCRdb keeps in-frame clones, though not all of them. The data hold 150,000 or so clones, with approximately 94% observed a single time. The sequencing here drew on peripheral blood, taken on day 0 of AZD1222 vaccination. The receptor set was obtained from an adult in good health.

The chain has TRBV5-5 and TRBJ1-1, with D possibly being TRBD1 (6 bases). V was pared by 5 bases and J by 12 bases, with 29 bases between. The germline V gene has CDR1 SGHKS and CDR2 YYEKEE (reference sequence). The CDR3 sequence is 16 residues long. CDR3 in amino acids: CASSRRGGENRPRSFF. The CDR3 DNA reads TGTGCCAGCAGTCGAAGGGGGGGAGAAAACCGCCCCAGGTCTTTCTTT.

The rearrangement uses TRBV4-1 and TRBJ1-4; D uncertain. Trimming cost V 4 bases and J 8 bases, with 11 bases left between them. Germline V gene sequence: CDR1 MGHRA, CDR2 YSYEKL. CDR3 size: 13 residues. The CDR3 sequence: CASSLLRSEKLFF. The CDR3 DNA is TGCGCCAGCAGCCTCCTTCGATCCGAAAAACTGTTTTTT.

This chain connects TRBV6-6 to TRBJ1-5; TRBD1 is a possible D gene (6 bases). Trimming cost V 4 bases and J 2 bases, with 15 bases left between them. The germline V gene has CDR1 MNHNY and CDR2 SVGAGI (reference sequence). The CDR3 totals 16 residues. The CDR3 reads CASSSSWGLRNQPQHF. CDR3 nucleotides: TGTGCCAGCAGTTCCTCGTGGGGGCTCCGCAATCAGCCCCAGCATTTT.

The CDR3 DNA reads TGTGCCAGCAGCTTTGGGACAGGGGATGAAAAACTGTTTTTT. Its protein is CASSFGTGDEKLFF. V usage is TRBV7-9 and J usage is TRBJ1-4, with TRBD1 identical over 10 bases. V lost 3 bases, J lost 6 bases, and 1 base stayed unmatched. Germline CDR1 and CDR2: SEHNR and FQNEAQ (reference sequence). There are 14 residues in the CDR3.

The chain couples TRBV25-1 to TRBJ2-2, with TRBD1 matching 7 bases. The CDR3 totals 18 residues. The V gene end was trimmed by 3 bases and the J gene end by 7 bases; junction bases not matched to a gene: 17. Germline V lookup: CDR1 MGHDK, CDR2 SYGVNS. CDR3 sequence reads: CASSDSPTSGGDGGELFF. Written as DNA, the CDR3 is TGTGCCAGCAGTGACTCCCCAACCTCAGGGGGTGATGGCGGGGAGCTGTTTTTT.

This rearrangement joins TRBV2 to TRBJ1-1; D is unresolved. Germline values: CDR1 SNHLY, CDR2 FYNNEI. Trimming cost V 6 bases and J 1 base, with 9 bases left between them. CDR3 length: 13 residues. The CDR3 sequence is CASRKRGNTEAFF. The CDR3, as DNA: TGTGCCAGCAGGAAACGGGGGAACACTGAAGCTTTCTTT.

The rearrangement links TRBV7-9 to TRBJ2-7; D gene ambiguous. Trimming stripped 3 bases from V and 2 bases from J, with 14 bases between. Germline V gives CDR1 SEHNR, CDR2 FQNEAQ (reference sequence). This CDR3 has 15 amino acids. The DNA of the CDR3 is TGTGCCAGCAGCTTCGAGAATCTCTATCCCTACGAGCAGTACTTC. Its protein is CASSFENLYPYEQYF.

The chain employs TRBV3-1 (or the pseudogene TRBV3-2) and TRBJ1-5, with TRBD1 matching over 7 bases. J lost 12 bases, V lost 0 bases, and 8 bases had no gene match. The V gene's germline CDR1 is LGHDT and CDR2 YNNKEL (reference sequence). The CDR3 consists of 14 residues. The CDR3 loop reads CASSQEGIGGVQHF. CDR3 DNA: TGTGCCAGCAGCCAAGAGGGAATAGGGGGCGTCCAGCATTTT.

This sequence joins TRBV4-1 and TRBJ1-1, with a possible D match to TRBD1 (5 bases). CDR1 is MGHRA, CDR2 YSYEKL, per germline. This CDR3 comprises 14 residues. The V end lost 0 bases, the J end lost 4 bases, and 9 bases lay between the germline ends. CDR3 protein: CASSQDLGGTEAFF. In nucleotides, the CDR3 is TGCGCCAGCAGCCAAGATCTGGGGGGCACTGAAGCTTTCTTT.